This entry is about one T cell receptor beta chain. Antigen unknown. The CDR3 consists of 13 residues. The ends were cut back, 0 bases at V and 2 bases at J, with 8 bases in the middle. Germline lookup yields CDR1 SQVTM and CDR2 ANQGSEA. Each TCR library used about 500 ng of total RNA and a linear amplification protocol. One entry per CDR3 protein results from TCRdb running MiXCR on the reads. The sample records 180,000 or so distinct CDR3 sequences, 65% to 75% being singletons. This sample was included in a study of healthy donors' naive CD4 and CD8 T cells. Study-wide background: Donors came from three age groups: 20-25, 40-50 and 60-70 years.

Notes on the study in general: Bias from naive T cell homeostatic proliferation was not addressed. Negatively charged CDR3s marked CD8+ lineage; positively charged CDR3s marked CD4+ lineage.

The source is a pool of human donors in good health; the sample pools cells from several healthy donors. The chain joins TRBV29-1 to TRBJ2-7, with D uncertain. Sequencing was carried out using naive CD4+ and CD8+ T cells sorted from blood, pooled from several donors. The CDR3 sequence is CSVEDPGTYEQYF. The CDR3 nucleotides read TGCAGCGTTGAAGATCCTGGTACCTACGAGCAGTACTTC.